This TCR beta chain was observed in a study of blood T cell repertoires in COVID-19. Sequenced by immunoSEQ multiplex PCR; TCRdb stores in-frame clones only, minus some. The sample has about 160,000 clones, roughly 84% seen once. CDR1 LGHNA and CDR2 YSLEER come from the germline V gene. Trimming cost V 1 base and J 0 bases; bases outside gene matches: 2. This CDR3 comprises 16 residues. The chain employs TRBV4-3 and TRBJ2-7, with 11 bases fitting TRBD2. The sample comprised peripheral blood. This receptor was taken from a man in his sixties who had recovered from COVID-19. The CDR3 spells CASSQGGTSGSYEQYF. CDR3 DNA sequence: TGCGCCAGCAGCCAAGGTGGGACTAGCGGCTCCTACGAGCAGTACTTC.